This paragraph reports one T cell receptor (beta chain). Its matching antigen is unknown. Vbeta (60) and Jbeta (13) primers were used in the PCR. The method was immunoSEQ multiplex PCR; TCRdb's version includes in-frame clones alone and lacks a portion of them. In the table there are approximately 140,000 clones, roughly 80% of which are singletons. The data were obtained in a study of cytomegalovirus exposure and HLA in healthy donors. The study, taken as a whole, reports: In an earlier analysis, most TCR beta V segments were productive about 87% or about 30% of the time.

Trimming pared 7 bases from V and 2 bases from J, leaving 21 bases between. The CDR3 extends over 17 amino acids. Germline V gives CDR1 MGHRA, CDR2 YSYEKL. The chain uses TRBV4-1 and TRBJ1-5; unclear D gene. Sequencing input: PBMCs. The receptor was derived from a man in his forties in good health and CMV-seropositive. This CDR3 reads CASTENSSGEGNQPQHF. The CDR3 nucleotides are TGCGCCAGCACCGAAAACTCCTCCGGCGAGGGCAATCAGCCCCAGCATTTT.